A selection of T cell receptor beta chains follows, all from one sample in a study of T-cell memory formation after mild COVID-19. TCRdb reprocessed the 5' RACE reads with MiXCR, giving one entry per CDR3 protein. The table records roughly 310,000 distinct CDR3 sequences, approximately 15% of them present only once. The specimen was PBMCs or a T cell subset sorted from them (not recorded which). Every receptor here comes from a young man who had mild COVID-19 (a few samples of this study predate the infection). Cell type and time point are not known. Both conserved end residues are trimmed from each CDR3. The order of the fields is clone size, V gene, J gene, CDR3 protein. Expanded clones are given a class, and other clones once, few, many or no size at all.

few,TRBV9,TRBJ2-1,ASSVAYRGAYSYNEQF
many,TRBV20-1,TRBJ2-5,SARTQGETQY
few,TRBV6-5,TRBJ2-2,ASSWGDGGATGELF
-,TRBV4-1,TRBJ2-4,ASSRSGGWNIQY
few,TRBV9,TRBJ1-2,ASSPDLIPNYGYT
-,TRBV4-1,TRBJ2-3,ASSHPARHGTSTDTQY
few,TRBV4-2,TRBJ2-1,ASSQPGADAEQF
-,TRBV7-2,TRBJ1-2,ASSIYRTASHGYT
few,TRBV12-3/TRBV12-4,TRBJ2-1,ASSFNYNEQF
-,TRBV4-3,TRBJ2-1,ASSWAGGGGSNEQF
-,TRBV30,TRBJ1-6,AWSQGQFSPLH
few,TRBV7-8,TRBJ2-2,AARASGGPNTGELF
few,TRBV29-1,TRBJ1-2,SVEGDGSGNGYT
once,TRBV11-3,TRBJ2-3,ASSSPRGQHDDTQY
-,TRBV20-1,TRBJ2-3,SAPPPGHYTDTQY
-,TRBV7-2,TRBJ1-5,ASSPRGQSNQPQH
few,TRBV4-3,TRBJ2-5,ASSQSFGGDLKETQY
few,TRBV6-5,TRBJ1-1,ASSYSGQPYTEAF
few,TRBV7-2,TRBJ1-1,ASSPPPGQERERTEAF
-,TRBV20-1,TRBJ2-3,SAREGGGATDTQY
-,TRBV7-2,TRBJ1-1,ASRPPPEKLDTEAF
-,TRBV5-6,TRBJ2-5,ASSPDRGWETQY
-,TRBV3-1,TRBJ2-5,ASSTQGGTQY
-,TRBV20-1,TRBJ1-4,SAPSRTGVDEKLF
many,TRBV5-1,TRBJ1-6,ASREPGPQGSPLH
many,TRBV9,TRBJ2-1,ASSLRVGANEQF
many,TRBV12-3/TRBV12-4,TRBJ1-3,ASSIDSGNTIY
-,TRBV7-3,TRBJ2-2,ASSLGQTGELF
few,TRBV20-1,TRBJ1-3,SAISGSGGNTIY
many,TRBV12-3/TRBV12-4,TRBJ2-7,ASSPGQGRSYEQY
few,TRBV4-2,TRBJ1-2,ASSQGRPVRYGYT
-,TRBV6-2/TRBV6-3,TRBJ2-6,ASSLGPPSGANVLT
many,TRBV5-6,TRBJ1-1,ASSGTGALNTEAF
-,TRBV25-1,TRBJ1-5,ASSRAGSGEQPQH
few,TRBV28,TRBJ2-5,ASSFNTARDLETQY
-,TRBV4-3,TRBJ1-2,ASSQDGLYGYT
many,TRBV5-6,TRBJ2-5,ASSSSGDQETQY
few,TRBV7-6,TRBJ2-3,ASARNADTQY
few,TRBV9,TRBJ2-1,ASSPQVSSYNEQF
few,TRBV12-3/TRBV12-4,TRBJ2-1,ASVADYYNEQF
few,TRBV7-2,TRBJ2-6,ASSSGLHLGANVLT
few,TRBV29-1,TRBJ2-7,SVGIAGAPYEQY
few,TRBV24-1,TRBJ2-3,ATKGQLSTDTQY
few,TRBV14,TRBJ2-5,ASSQNQRTQY
few,TRBV29-1,TRBJ2-4,SVALTGSNIQY
-,TRBV5-1,TRBJ2-5,ASNPLAGAQETQY
few,TRBV12-3/TRBV12-4,TRBJ2-7,ASSFGTTSYEQY
once,TRBV5-1,TRBJ2-3,ATRVGHVSTDTQY
-,TRBV6-2/TRBV6-3,TRBJ2-5,ASSYSETSGVLETQY
few,TRBV10-3,TRBJ2-3,AIRFGGPADTQY
-,TRBV6-1,TRBJ1-2,ASSELAEYGYT
few,TRBV4-1,TRBJ1-1,ASSQATGGDPEAF
-,TRBV7-9,TRBJ2-7,ASSRDRAGEQY
-,TRBV4-1,TRBJ2-1,ASSQEPLTSVYNEQF
few,TRBV6-5,TRBJ1-1,ASSPGQGGITF
few,TRBV12-3/TRBV12-4,TRBJ2-7,ASSFGFYEQY
-,TRBV10-3,TRBJ2-1,AISVQDNEQF
-,TRBV3-1,TRBJ2-3,ASSKTSFPSTDTQY
-,TRBV27,TRBJ1-1,ASSTHGTGNTEAF
-,TRBV29-1,TRBJ1-2,SAWTGKSGYYT